The 12 T cell receptor beta chains presented below share a single source sample, sequenced in a study of beta chain features in type 1 diabetes. Reverse transcription of all isolated RNA meant that expressed TCRB transcripts were sequenced. The data were produced by immunoSEQ multiplex PCR, yet TCRdb's version contains in-frame clones alone and is incomplete. The data show some 150,000 clones, around 50% seen once. Sample: Tregs from blood. The receptors were gathered from a man aged 18 to 35 in good health.

The CDR3: CASSIMGLATNEQFF. Written as DNA, the CDR3 is TGTGCCAGTAGTATTATGGGACTAGCGACTAATGAGCAGTTCTTC. This chain uses TRBV19 with TRBJ2-1; 10 positions agree with TRBD2. Germline-derived CDR1 and CDR2 are LNHDA and SQIVND (reference sequence). The CDR3 consists of 15 residues. Germline trimming cut 3 bases from V and 7 bases from J; bases unmatched to any gene: 6. The whole variable domain, filled in from reference TRBV19 and TRBJ2-1, reads DGGITQSPKYLFRKEGQNVTLSCEQNLNHDAMYWYRQDPGQGLRLIYYSQIVNDFQKGDIAEGYSVSREKKESFPLTVTSAQKNPTAFYLCASSIMGLATNEQFFGPGTRLTVL.

Only a few counts were recorded for this clone. Compared with germline, one end of the junction differs, possibly owing to a read error. The chain has TRBV7-9 and TRBJ2-2, with 10 bases matching TRBD1. CDR3 length equals 16 residues. Germline V lookup: CDR1 SEHNR, CDR2 FQNEAQ (reference sequence). The CDR3 is CASTLAGTGVTGELFF. The CDR3 region has the DNA TGTGCCAGCACCTTAGCCGGGACAGGGGTCACCGGGGAGCTGTTTTTT.

The table lists this clone with a few counts. This rearrangement joins TRBV6-1 to TRBJ2-5, with no clear D. The V end lost 0 bases, the J end lost 5 bases, and 13 bases lay between the germline ends. Germline V gene sequence: CDR1 MNHNS, CDR2 SASEGT. The CDR3 has 15 residues. CDR3 region: CASSEALAVRETQYF. The DNA for the CDR3 is TGTGCCAGCAGTGAAGCGCTGGCGGTGAGGGAGACCCAGTACTTC.

The chain employs TRBV9 and TRBJ2-2, with D unresolved. The germline V gene encodes CDR1 SGDLS and CDR2 YYNGEE. V lost 3 bases, J lost 5 bases, and 11 bases lay in between. This CDR3 comprises 14 residues. The CDR3 DNA reads as TGTGCCAGCAGCGGCCGCAGTTGGACCGGGGAGCTGTTTTTT. This codes for CASSGRSWTGELFF. Drawing the rest from reference TRBV9 and TRBJ2-2, the complete variable domain is DSGVTQTPKHLITATGQRVTLRCSPRSGDLSVYWYQQSLDQGLQFLIQYYNGEERAKGNILERFSAQQFPDLHSELNLSSLELGDSALYFCASSGRSWTGELFFGEGSRLTVL.

This rearrangement joins TRBV9 to TRBJ2-7; tentatively, D is TRBD1 (6 bases). The CDR3 extends over 15 amino acids. The germline V and J ends were trimmed by 0 bases and 7 bases, with 17 bases remaining between them. Per germline, CDR1 SGDLS and CDR2 YYNGEE. CDR3 sequence: CASSVDWAGAGEQYF. The CDR3, as DNA: TGTGCCAGCAGCGTAGATTGGGCAGGGGCTGGGGAGCAGTACTTC.

This chain links TRBV10-3 with TRBJ1-3; D might be TRBD1 (5 bases). CDR3 length: 13 residues. CDR1 and CDR2 (germline): ENHRY, SYGVKD. V shed 6 bases and J shed 4 bases, with 10 bases lying between them. The CDR3 sequence: CAISPNRGNTIYF. For the CDR3, the DNA is TGTGCCATCAGCCCGAACAGGGGAAACACCATATATTTT.

The chain is built from TRBV4-2 and TRBJ2-3; tentative D call: TRBD1 (7 bases). Germline V gene lookup returns CDR1 LGHNA and CDR2 YNFKEQ. The CDR3 is 15 residues long. The ends were cut back, 3 bases at V and 6 bases at J, with 16 bases in the middle. The CDR3 nucleotides are TGTGCCAGCAGCCAGAGCAGGGGGGAGGTGGATACGCAGTATTTT. This encodes CASSQSRGEVDTQYF.

This clone came up a few times. The chain uses TRBV28 and TRBJ1-1, with 8 bases that match TRBD1. The CDR3 loop spans 13 amino acids. Germline V gene data show CDR1 as MDHEN and CDR2 as SYDVKM. V lost 6 bases to trimming and J lost 6 bases; unmatched junction nucleotides: 6. CDR3 region: CASRPRGPSEAFF. The CDR3 DNA sequence: TGTGCCAGCAGGCCCAGGGGGCCCTCTGAAGCTTTCTTT.

The rearrangement joins TRBV23-1 to TRBJ2-5; TRBD1 matches at 10 bases. The J call is doubtful: the DNA matches TRBJ2-7 better. TRBV23-1 belongs to the ORF category, with a function that is uncertain. The CDR3 is made up of 16 amino acids. The CDR3 region is CASSQIDRGLPYEQYF. DNA for the CDR3: TGCGCCAGCAGTCAAATTGACAGGGGGCTTCCCTACGAGCAGTACTTC.

This clone was detected a few times. The chain carries TRBV7-3 and TRBJ2-7, with D possibly TRBD1 on 5 matching bases. The CDR3 has 15 residues. Germline lookup yields CDR1 SGHTA and CDR2 FQGTGA. V lost 0 bases and J 1 base, leaving 10 bases between the germline ends. DNA of the CDR3: TGTGCCAGCAGCTTAACAGGGCAGGGATCCTACGAGCAGTACTTC. Its protein product is CASSLTGQGSYEQYF.

The V gene is TRBV18, the J gene TRBJ2-7; D is undetermined. Germline V lookup: CDR1 KGHSH, CDR2 LQKENI. The CDR3 spans 13 residues. Trimming left V 4 bases short and J 0 bases short, with 7 bases between. The CDR3 is CASSLQHSYEQYF. Written as DNA, the CDR3 is TGTGCCAGCTCACTACAGCACTCCTACGAGCAGTACTTC.

This chain uses TRBV9 with TRBJ1-1; tentatively, D is TRBD1 (5 bases). Germline V CDR1 and CDR2: SGDLS, YYNGEE. Trimming took off 6 bases at V and 4 bases at J, with 25 bases between the two ends. This CDR3 spans 17 amino acids. The CDR3 is CASTFLPEGRVGTEAFF. The CDR3 region has the DNA TGTGCCAGCACCTTCTTACCCGAGGGGAGGGTGGGCACTGAAGCTTTCTTT.